The subject of this entry is one T cell receptor (beta chain). Antigen specificity is unknown. This record belongs to a study of OX40 agonist ivuxolimab in advanced cancers. Study-wide context: Three patients got partial responses; one had hepatocellular carcinoma and two had cutaneous melanoma. Study-level points and caveats: With doses of 0.1 to 3.0 mg/kg, CD4+ and CD8+ blood T cells had undergone clonal expansion by week 6. Researchers did not establish what antigens the expanded peripheral T cells target.

The CDR3 is made up of 15 amino acids. V gave up 7 bases and J gave up 4 bases; unmatched junction bases: 8. Looked up from germline, CDR1 is MNHNS and CDR2 is SASEGT. TCRdb's copy holds only in-frame clones and misses some; the assay was immunoSEQ multiplex PCR. The sample carries 65,000 to 80,000 clones, around 82% recorded once. The study sampled blood at baseline, cycle 4 day 1, and cycle 7 day 1. The specimen was CD4+ or CD8+ T cells sorted from blood, collected in a trial of the OX40 agonist ivuxolimab. This clonotype originated in an adult with an advanced solid tumor such as melanoma, head and neck, liver or kidney cancer. The V call is TRBV6-1, the J call TRBJ2-1; 9 positions match TRBD2. The chain's CDR3 is CASIPGLASYNEQFF. DNA of the CDR3: TGTGCCAGCATACCGGGACTAGCATCGTACAATGAGCAGTTCTTC.